One and the same sample provided the 7 T cell receptor beta chains below, sequenced in a study of blood T cell repertoires in COVID-19. The method was immunoSEQ multiplex PCR; TCRdb's version includes in-frame clones alone and lacks a portion of them. This repertoire shows about 300,000 clones, nearly 90% found once; its top ten account for around 4.5%. The specimen was PBMCs or T cells enriched from blood (not recorded which). The receptor set was obtained from a woman younger than 35 with acute COVID-19.

The chain is built from TRBV18 and TRBJ2-3; tentatively, D is TRBD2 (5 bases). Trimming took 6 bases from V and 3 from J, leaving 16 bases between them. The CDR3 contains 15 residues. Per germline, CDR1 KGHSH and CDR2 LQKENI. Written as DNA, the CDR3 is TGTGCCAGCTCTCTCAGAGGGCAGCGAACAGATACGCAGTATTTT. Its protein product is CASSLRGQRTDTQYF.

There are a few counts of this clone. The chain uses TRBV5-1 and TRBJ1-2; 9 nucleotides agree with TRBD1. Germline CDR1 and CDR2: SGHRS and YFSETQ. The CDR3 length is 13 residues. V dropped 7 bases and J dropped 6; count of bases not matched to a gene: 7. CDR3 DNA: TGCGCCAGCTCGACCGACAGGGGGAATGGCTACACCTTC. Translated: CASSTDRGNGYTF.

The chain employs TRBV19 and TRBJ2-1, with D maybe TRBD2 (5 bases). The CDR3 has 16 amino acids. CDR1 LNHDA and CDR2 SQIVND come from the germline V gene (reference sequence). Trimming pared 6 bases from V and 9 bases from J, leaving 24 bases between. CDR3 loop: CASSTSPAVGVGEQFF. The CDR3 DNA follows: TGTGCCAGTAGCACCTCCCCGGCAGTCGGGGTCGGTGAGCAGTTCTTC.

This rearrangement joins TRBV28 to TRBJ1-1; the D gene is possibly TRBD1 (6 bases). The length of the CDR3 is 14 residues. Germline CDR1 MDHEN, CDR2 SYDVKM. V was shortened by 5 bases and J by 0 bases, with 10 bases between the two germline ends. CDR3 sequence (DNA): TGTGCCAGCAGTCCTAACAGGGTGAACACTGAAGCTTTCTTT. Its protein product is CASSPNRVNTEAFF.

The rearrangement joins TRBV28 to TRBJ1-5; no clear D. Trimming removed 11 bases at V and 3 bases at J, with 11 bases between. This CDR3 spans 12 amino acids. Germline-derived CDR1 and CDR2 are MDHEN and SYDVKM. CDR3 sequence (DNA): TGTGCCGAGGGAGGGAACAATCAGCCCCAGCATTTT. Protein sequence: CAEGGNNQPQHF. The full variable domain, its missing parts supplied by reference TRBV28 and TRBJ1-5, is DVKVTQSSRYLVKRTGEKVFLECVQDMDHENMFWYRQDPGLGLRLIYFSYDVKMKEKGDIPEGYSVSREKKERFSLILESASTNQTSMYLCAEGGNNQPQHFGDGTRLSIL.

The CDR3 is CASSQKGGLFNNEQFF. In nucleotides, the CDR3 is TGTGCCAGCAGCCAAAAGGGGGGGTTGTTTAACAATGAGCAGTTCTTC. This chain joins TRBV7-3 and TRBJ2-1; the D gene is possibly TRBD2 (7 bases). Germline assignment: CDR1 SGHTA and CDR2 FQGTGA. Trimming stripped 5 bases from V and 5 bases from J, with 19 bases between. The CDR3 loop spans 16 amino acids.

This sequence joins TRBV9 and TRBJ2-2; tentative D call: TRBD1 (6 bases). The CDR3 sequence is 17 residues long. V lost 4 bases to trimming and J lost 0 bases, with 16 bases between them. Looked up from germline, CDR1 is SGDLS and CDR2 is YYNGEE. CDR3: CASSTDRRNANTGELFF. The CDR3 nucleotides are TGTGCCAGCAGCACGGACAGACGGAACGCGAACACCGGGGAGCTGTTTTTT.